The entry below describes one T cell receptor beta chain. These data come from a study of beta chain features in type 1 diabetes. The V end lost 5 bases, the J end lost 5 bases, and 16 bases lay between the germline ends. The CDR3 spans 14 residues. Germline CDR1 reads SGHNT; CDR2 reads YYREEE (reference sequence). Reverse transcription of all isolated RNA meant that expressed TCRB transcripts were sequenced. Generated by immunoSEQ multiplex PCR, the TCRdb table keeps only in-frame clones and is missing some. The sample lists around 400,000 clones, roughly 13% occurring once. Sequencing used naive CD4+ T cells from blood. The J gene is TRBJ2-5, the V gene TRBV5-4, with D perhaps matching TRBD1 (7 bases). The receptor's source is a young man in good health. CDR3: CASSSDRAGETQYF. CDR3 bases: TGTGCCAGCAGTTCAGACAGGGCGGGGGAGACCCAGTACTTC.